These 3 T cell receptor beta chains originate from one sample sequenced in a study of T cell repertoires in cytomegalovirus infection. TCRdb processed the reads anew with MiXCR; each CDR3 protein has one entry. The repertoire holds 310,000 or so distinct CDR3 sequences, with 25% as singletons. For these receptors, no antigen is known. The sequences come from cultured PBMCs, collected from culture after CMV antigen stimulation. These TCRs come from a human donor in good health (CMV status not recorded). Some clones in this sample may be carry-over from other donors' samples.

The table lists this clonotype with many counts. The chain is built from TRBV7-8 and TRBJ2-2; weak D call: TRBD1 (5 bases). The germline gives CDR1 SGHVS, CDR2 FQNEAQ. The CDR3 spans 15 residues. Trimming removed 7 bases at V and 4 bases at J, with 16 bases between. The CDR3: CASTQGEIGTGELFF. The DNA of the CDR3 is TGTGCCAGCACCCAAGGGGAAATCGGCACCGGGGAGCTGTTTTTT.

This clonotype was seen more than once but under ten times. J is TRBJ1-1 and V is TRBV6-2 or TRBV6-3, with 7 nucleotides matching TRBD1. The CDR3 contains 14 residues. V was pared by 5 bases and J by 0 bases, with 3 bases of the junction left unmatched. Germline V gene sequence: CDR1 MNHEY, CDR2 SVGEGT. The chain's CDR3 is CASSQTGLNTEAFF. The CDR3 DNA reads TGTGCCAGCAGTCAGACAGGGTTGAACACTGAAGCTTTCTTT.

This clonotype was counted at least ten times. The CDR3 region has the DNA TGTGCCAGTAGTATAGCCCCGACTGATTCACCCCTCCACTTT. This encodes CASSIAPTDSPLHF. V and J are TRBV19 and TRBJ1-6; no clear D gene. Germline V gene sequence: CDR1 LNHDA, CDR2 SQIVND (reference sequence). Trimming removed 1 base from V and 8 bases from J, with 9 bases in between. The CDR3 has 14 residues. Looking up the rest from reference TRBV19 and TRBJ1-6 gives the full variable domain: DGGITQSPKYLFRKEGQNVTLSCEQNLNHDAMYWYRQDPGQGLRLIYYSQIVNDFQKGDIAEGYSVSREKKESFPLTVTSAQKNPTAFYLCASSIAPTDSPLHFGNGTRLTVT.